This T cell receptor beta chain was found in a study of cytomegalovirus exposure and HLA in healthy donors. The CDR3 is 15 amino acids. V lost 4 bases, J lost 8 bases, and 18 bases lay in between. Germline V gene data show CDR1 as LGHNA and CDR2 as YSLEER. Findings and limits, study-wide: Common viral pathogens were later found to be apparently linked to several of the most significant clusters. Per a later analysis, HLA-associated TCR beta chains showed more clonal expansion than other, equally common TCR beta chains.

In the PCR, 60 Vbeta and 13 Jbeta primers were used. Clones were sequenced by immunoSEQ multiplex PCR, and TCRdb holds only the in-frame ones, with some missing. The table has some 65,000 clones, 70% to 85% seen once. Notes on this clone: Antigen unknown.

The receptor was derived from a girl aged 10-17 years in good health and CMV-seropositive. V usage is TRBV4-3 and J usage is TRBJ2-1, with D possibly TRBD1 on 6 matching bases. The sequencing input was PBMCs. CDR3 region: CASSPYTGSGDEQFF. The CDR3 coding sequence is TGCGCCAGCAGCCCCTACACAGGGAGTGGGGATGAGCAGTTCTTC.